This entry concerns a single T cell receptor (beta chain). Repertoires were generated with immunoSEQ multiplex PCR, while TCRdb's copy carries only in-frame clones and drops some. There are tens of thousands of clones in the sample; roughly 91% occur only once, and 15% to 18% lies in the top ten. These data come from a study of control samples from healthy donors and cancer patients. This TCR came from a man under 40 in good health. Material for sequencing was blood.

The CDR3 loop reads CASSSGTLGNYGYTF. The CDR3 DNA is TGTGCCAGCAGCTCCGGGACGCTGGGGAACTATGGCTACACCTTC. The V and J genes are TRBV5-6 and TRBJ1-2, with D perhaps TRBD1 (5 bases). Looked up from germline, CDR1 is SGHDT and CDR2 is YYEEEE. The CDR3 spans 15 residues. Trimming removed 3 bases at V and 2 bases at J, with 14 bases between.